This T cell receptor (beta chain) derives from a study of shared T cell receptors in the human thymus. Sequenced by immunoSEQ multiplex PCR; TCRdb stores in-frame clones only, minus some. The table records about 540,000 clones, around three quarters of them present only once. Only a few counts were recorded for this clone. These records were also assigned to another study, of human thymus T cells.

This TCR came from a boy in the first two years of life with a congenital heart defect. Sample: thymocytes.

CDR3 DNA sequence: TGTGCCAGCAGTGTAGGACAGAGAGGACATAGCAATCAGCCCCAGCATTTT. Its protein product is CASSVGQRGHSNQPQHF. The rearrangement uses TRBV28 and TRBJ1-5; possible D gene TRBD1, 6 bases. The CDR3 runs 17 residues. Germline V CDR1 and CDR2: MDHEN, SYDVKM. The V end was cut by 5 bases, the J end by 0 bases, with 17 bases between.